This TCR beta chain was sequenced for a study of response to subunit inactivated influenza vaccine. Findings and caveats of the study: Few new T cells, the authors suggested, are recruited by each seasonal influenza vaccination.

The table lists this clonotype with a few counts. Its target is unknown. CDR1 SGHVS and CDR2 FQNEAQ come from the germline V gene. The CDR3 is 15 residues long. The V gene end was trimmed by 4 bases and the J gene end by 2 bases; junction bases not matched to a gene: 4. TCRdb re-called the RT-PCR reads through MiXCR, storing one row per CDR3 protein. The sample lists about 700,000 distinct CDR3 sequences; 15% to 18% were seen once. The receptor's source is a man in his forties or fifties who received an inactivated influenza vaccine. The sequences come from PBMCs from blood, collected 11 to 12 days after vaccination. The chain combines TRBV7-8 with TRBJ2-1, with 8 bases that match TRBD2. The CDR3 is CASSSRSGAYNEQFF. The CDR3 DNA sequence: TGTGCCAGCAGCTCTCGTAGCGGGGCCTACAATGAGCAGTTCTTC.